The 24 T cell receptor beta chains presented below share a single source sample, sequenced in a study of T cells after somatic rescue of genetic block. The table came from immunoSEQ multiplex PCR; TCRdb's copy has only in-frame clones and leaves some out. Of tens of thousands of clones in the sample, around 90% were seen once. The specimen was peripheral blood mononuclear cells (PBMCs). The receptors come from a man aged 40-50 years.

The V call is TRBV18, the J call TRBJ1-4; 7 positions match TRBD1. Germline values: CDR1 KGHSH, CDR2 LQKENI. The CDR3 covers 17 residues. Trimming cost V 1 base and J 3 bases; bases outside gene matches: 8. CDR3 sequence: CASSPRTGFSANEKLFF. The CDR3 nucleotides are TGTGCCAGCTCACCACGGACAGGATTTTCGGCTAATGAAAAACTGTTTTTT.

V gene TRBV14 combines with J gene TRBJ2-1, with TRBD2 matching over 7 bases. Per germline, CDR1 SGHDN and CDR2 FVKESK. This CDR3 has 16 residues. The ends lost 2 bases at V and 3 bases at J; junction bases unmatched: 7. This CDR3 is CASSQTRGSYYNEQFF. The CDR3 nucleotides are TGTGCCAGCAGCCAAACTCGCGGGAGCTACTACAATGAGCAGTTCTTC.

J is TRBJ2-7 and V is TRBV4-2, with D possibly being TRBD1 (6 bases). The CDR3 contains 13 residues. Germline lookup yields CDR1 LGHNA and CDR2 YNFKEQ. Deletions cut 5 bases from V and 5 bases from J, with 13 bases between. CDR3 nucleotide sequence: TGTGCCAGCAGCAAACCGACAGGCGACGAGCAGTACTTC. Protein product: CASSKPTGDEQYF.

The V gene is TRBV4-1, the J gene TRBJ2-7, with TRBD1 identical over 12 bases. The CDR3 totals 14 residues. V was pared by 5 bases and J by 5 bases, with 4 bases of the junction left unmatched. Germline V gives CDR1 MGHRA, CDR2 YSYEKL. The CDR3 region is CASSKGQGANEQYF. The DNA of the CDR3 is TGCGCCAGCAGCAAGGGACAGGGGGCAAACGAGCAGTACTTC.

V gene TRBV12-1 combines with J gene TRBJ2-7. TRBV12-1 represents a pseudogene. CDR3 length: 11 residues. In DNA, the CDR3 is TGTGCCAGCAGCTGGTCCTACGAGCAGTACTTC. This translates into CASSWSYEQYF.

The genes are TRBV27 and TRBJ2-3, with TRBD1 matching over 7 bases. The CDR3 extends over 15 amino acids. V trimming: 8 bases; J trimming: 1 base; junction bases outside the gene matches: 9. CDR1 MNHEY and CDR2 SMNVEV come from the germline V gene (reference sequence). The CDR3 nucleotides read TGTGCCAGCGGTACACGACAGGGAGGCACAGATACGCAGTATTTT. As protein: CASGTRQGGTDTQYF.

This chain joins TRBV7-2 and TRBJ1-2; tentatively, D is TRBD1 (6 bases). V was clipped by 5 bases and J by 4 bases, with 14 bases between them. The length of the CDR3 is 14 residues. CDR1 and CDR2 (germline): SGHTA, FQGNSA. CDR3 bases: TGTGCCAGCAGCCCCCATCAGGGGTTCTATGGCTACACCTTC. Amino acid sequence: CASSPHQGFYGYTF.

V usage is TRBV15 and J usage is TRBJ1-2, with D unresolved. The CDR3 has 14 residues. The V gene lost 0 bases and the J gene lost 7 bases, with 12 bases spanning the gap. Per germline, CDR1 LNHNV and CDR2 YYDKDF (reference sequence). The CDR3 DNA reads TGTGCCACCAGCAGAGATTGGGATGGGAGTGGCTACACCTTC. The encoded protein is CATSRDWDGSGYTF.

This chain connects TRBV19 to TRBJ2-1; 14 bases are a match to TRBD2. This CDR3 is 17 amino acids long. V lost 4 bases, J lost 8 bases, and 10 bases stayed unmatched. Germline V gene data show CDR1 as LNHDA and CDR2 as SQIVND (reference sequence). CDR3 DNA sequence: TGTGCCAGTAGTAAATGGGGGACTAGCGGGAGCTTTGATGAGCAGTTCTTC. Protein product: CASSKWGTSGSFDEQFF.

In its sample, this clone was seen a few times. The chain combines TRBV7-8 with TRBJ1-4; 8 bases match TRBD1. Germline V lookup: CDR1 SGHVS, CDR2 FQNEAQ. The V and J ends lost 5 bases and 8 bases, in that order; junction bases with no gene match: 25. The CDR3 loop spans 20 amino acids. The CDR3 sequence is CASSPLRVLYRGADREKLFF. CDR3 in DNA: TGTGCCAGCAGCCCTCTCCGGGTTCTATACAGGGGGGCGGACCGGGAAAAACTGTTTTTT.

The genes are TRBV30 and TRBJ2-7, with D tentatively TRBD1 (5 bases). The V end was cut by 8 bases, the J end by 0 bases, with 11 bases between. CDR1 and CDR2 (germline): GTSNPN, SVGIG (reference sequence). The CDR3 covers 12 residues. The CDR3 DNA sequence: TGTGCCGGACGACAGCCCTCCTACGAGCAGTACTTC. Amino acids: CAGRQPSYEQYF.

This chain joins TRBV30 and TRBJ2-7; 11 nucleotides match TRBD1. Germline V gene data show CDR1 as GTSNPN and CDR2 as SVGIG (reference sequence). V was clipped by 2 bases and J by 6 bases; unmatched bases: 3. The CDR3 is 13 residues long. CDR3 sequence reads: CAWSFGQGAEQYF. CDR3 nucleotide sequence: TGTGCCTGGAGTTTTGGACAGGGGGCCGAGCAGTACTTC.

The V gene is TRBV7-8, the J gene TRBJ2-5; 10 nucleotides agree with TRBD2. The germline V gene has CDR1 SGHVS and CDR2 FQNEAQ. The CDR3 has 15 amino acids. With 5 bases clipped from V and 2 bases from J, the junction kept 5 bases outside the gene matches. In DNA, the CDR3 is TGTGCCAGCAGCCCGCAGCGGGGGGGACAAGAGACCCAGTACTTC. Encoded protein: CASSPQRGGQETQYF.

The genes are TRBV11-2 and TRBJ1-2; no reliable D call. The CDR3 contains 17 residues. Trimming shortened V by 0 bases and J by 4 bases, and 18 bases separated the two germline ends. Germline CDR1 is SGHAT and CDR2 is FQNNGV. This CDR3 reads CASSLDFGTEAVYGYTF. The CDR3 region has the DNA TGTGCCAGCAGCTTAGATTTCGGCACCGAGGCCGTCTATGGCTACACCTTC.

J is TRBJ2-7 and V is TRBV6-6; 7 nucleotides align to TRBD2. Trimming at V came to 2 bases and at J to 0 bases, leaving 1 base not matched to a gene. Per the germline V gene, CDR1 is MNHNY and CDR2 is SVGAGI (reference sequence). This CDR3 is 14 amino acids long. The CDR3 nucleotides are TGTGCCAGCAGTTACGGGAGGGGCTCCTACGAGCAGTACTTC. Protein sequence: CASSYGRGSYEQYF.

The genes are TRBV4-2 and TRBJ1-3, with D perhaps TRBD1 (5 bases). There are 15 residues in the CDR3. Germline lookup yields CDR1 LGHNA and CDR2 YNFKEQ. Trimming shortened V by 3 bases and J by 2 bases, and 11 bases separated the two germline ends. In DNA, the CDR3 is TGTGCCAGCAGCCAGGGCGGGGGGGCTGGAAACACCATATATTTT. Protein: CASSQGGGAGNTIYF.

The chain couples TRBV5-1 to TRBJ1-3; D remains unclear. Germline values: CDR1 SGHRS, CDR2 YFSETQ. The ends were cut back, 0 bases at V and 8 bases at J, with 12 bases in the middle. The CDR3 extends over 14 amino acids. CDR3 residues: CASSLGQVGDTIYF. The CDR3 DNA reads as TGCGCCAGCAGCTTGGGCCAGGTTGGTGACACCATATATTTT.

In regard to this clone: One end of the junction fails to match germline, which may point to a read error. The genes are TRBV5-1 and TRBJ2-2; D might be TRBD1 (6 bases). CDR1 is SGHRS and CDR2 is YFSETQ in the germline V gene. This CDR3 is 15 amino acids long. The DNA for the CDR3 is TGCGCCAGCAGCTCCCAGAACAGGGTAAACCGGGGAGCTGTTTTT. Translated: CASSSQNRVNRGAVF.

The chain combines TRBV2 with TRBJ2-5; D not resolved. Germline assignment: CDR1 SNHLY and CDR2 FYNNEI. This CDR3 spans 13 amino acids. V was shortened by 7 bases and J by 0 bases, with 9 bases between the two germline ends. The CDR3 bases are TGTGCCAGCACAGGCTGGGACCAAGAGACCCAGTACTTC. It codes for CASTGWDQETQYF. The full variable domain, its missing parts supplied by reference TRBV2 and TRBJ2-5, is EPEVTQTPSHQVTQMGQEVILRCVPISNHLYFYWYRQILGQKVEFLVSFYNNEISEKSEIFDDQFSVERPDGSNFTLKIRSTKLEDSAMYFCASTGWDQETQYFGPGTRLLVL.

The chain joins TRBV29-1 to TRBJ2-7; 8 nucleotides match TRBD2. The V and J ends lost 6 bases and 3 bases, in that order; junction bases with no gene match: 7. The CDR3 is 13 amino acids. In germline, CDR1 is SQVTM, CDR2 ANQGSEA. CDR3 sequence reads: CSVGGGSRYEQYF. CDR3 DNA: TGCAGCGTCGGGGGGGGAAGTCGCTACGAGCAGTACTTC.

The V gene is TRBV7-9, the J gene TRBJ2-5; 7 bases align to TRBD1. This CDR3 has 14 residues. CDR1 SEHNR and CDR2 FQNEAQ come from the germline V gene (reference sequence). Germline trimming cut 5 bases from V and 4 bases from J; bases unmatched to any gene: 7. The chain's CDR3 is CASSPLPGGETQYF. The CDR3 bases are TGTGCCAGCAGCCCCTTACCAGGGGGAGAGACCCAGTACTTC.

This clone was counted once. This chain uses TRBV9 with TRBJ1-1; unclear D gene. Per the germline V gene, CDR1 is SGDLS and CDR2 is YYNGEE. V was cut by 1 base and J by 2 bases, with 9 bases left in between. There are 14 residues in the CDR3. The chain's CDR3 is CASSVSGENTEAFF. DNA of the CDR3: TGTGCCAGCAGCGTATCTGGGGAAAACACTGAAGCTTTCTTT.

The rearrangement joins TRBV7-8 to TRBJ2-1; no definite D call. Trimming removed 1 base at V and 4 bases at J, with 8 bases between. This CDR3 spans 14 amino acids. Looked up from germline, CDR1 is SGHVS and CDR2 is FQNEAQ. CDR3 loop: CASSLVEPYNEQFF. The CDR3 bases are TGTGCCAGCAGCTTAGTGGAACCATACAATGAGCAGTTCTTC.

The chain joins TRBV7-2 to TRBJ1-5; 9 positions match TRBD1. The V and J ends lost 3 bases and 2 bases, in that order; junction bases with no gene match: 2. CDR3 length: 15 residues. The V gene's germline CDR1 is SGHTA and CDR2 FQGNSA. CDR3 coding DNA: TGTGCCAGCAGCTTGGACAGGGGAGGCAATCAGCCCCAGCATTTT. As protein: CASSLDRGGNQPQHF. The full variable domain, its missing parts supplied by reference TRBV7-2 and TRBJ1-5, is GAGVSQSPSNKVTEKGKDVELRCDPISGHTALYWYRQSLGQGLEFLIYFQGNSAPDKSGLPSDRFSAERTGGSVSTLTIQRTQQEDSAVYLCASSLDRGGNQPQHFGDGTRLSIL.